Listed here are 3 T cell receptor beta chains from one sample, sequenced in a study of blood T cells in healthy people across ages. The authors ran a second PCR of 7 to 11 cycles using a sample-barcoded 5' primer and a J-beta primer mix. One entry per CDR3 protein, called by TCRdb with MiXCR from the 5' RACE reads. The sample shows fewer than 800,000 distinct CDR3 sequences, roughly 49% of them seen only once. The sample was blood. Source of these receptors: a woman aged 60-75 years in good health.

This clonotype was picked up one time. The V call is TRBV7-3, the J call TRBJ2-5; D possibly corresponds to TRBD2 (5 bases). The germline CDR1 and CDR2 sequences are SGHTA and FQGTGA. V shed 6 bases and J shed 5 bases, with 13 bases lying between them. The CDR3 covers 13 residues. The CDR3 reads CASRKSPGETQYF. In DNA form, the CDR3 reads TGTGCCAGCAGGAAGTCCCCGGGGGAGACCCAGTACTTC. The entire variable domain, with the rest obtained from reference TRBV7-3 and TRBJ2-5, is as follows: GAGVSQTPSNKVTEKGKYVELRCDPISGHTALYWYRQSLGQGPEFLIYFQGTGAADDSGLPNDRFFAVRPEGSVSTLKIQRTERGDSAVYLCASRKSPGETQYFGPGTRLLVL.

V is TRBV4-3 and J is TRBJ1-5; tentatively, D is TRBD1 (6 bases). Per germline, CDR1 LGHNA and CDR2 YSLEER. The V and J ends lost 1 base and 6 bases respectively, with 13 bases between them. The CDR3 has 15 amino acids. Here the CDR3 reads CASSQVTGPSQPQHF. For the CDR3, the DNA is TGCGCCAGCAGCCAAGTCACAGGGCCGAGTCAGCCCCAGCATTTT.

The chain is built from TRBV20-1 and TRBJ1-2; a possible D gene is TRBD1 (5 bases). There are 13 residues in the CDR3. The V gene lost 5 bases and the J gene lost 6 bases, with 16 bases spanning the gap. Germline V gene sequence: CDR1 DFQATT, CDR2 SNEGSKA (reference sequence). The CDR3 nucleotides are TGCAGTGCTGGGGGGGGAGGGCGCGATGGCTACACCTTC. Its protein product is CSAGGGGRDGYTF.